This T cell receptor (beta chain) was profiled in a study of T cell repertoires in cytomegalovirus infection. TCRdb recomputed calls from the reads with MiXCR, one row per CDR3 protein. The profile covers about 920,000 distinct CDR3 sequences, with around 32% appearing a single time and about 14% taken by the ten largest. The CDR3 contains 14 residues. Germline lookup yields CDR1 SGHVS and CDR2 FNYEAQ. J was trimmed by 7 bases and V by 2 bases; bases with no gene match: 7. This clonotype has ten or more counts. No antigen is known for it. The input for sequencing was cultured CD8+ T cells from PBMCs, taken from culture after CMV antigen stimulation. The TCR comes from a human donor in good health (CMV status not recorded). Some clones in this sample may be carry-over from other donors' samples. The chain couples TRBV7-6 to TRBJ1-1; 7 bases match TRBD1. The CDR3 coding sequence is TGTGCCAGCAGCTTATCCGGGACAGAGAGTGAAGCTTTCTTT. Amino acids: CASSLSGTESEAFF.